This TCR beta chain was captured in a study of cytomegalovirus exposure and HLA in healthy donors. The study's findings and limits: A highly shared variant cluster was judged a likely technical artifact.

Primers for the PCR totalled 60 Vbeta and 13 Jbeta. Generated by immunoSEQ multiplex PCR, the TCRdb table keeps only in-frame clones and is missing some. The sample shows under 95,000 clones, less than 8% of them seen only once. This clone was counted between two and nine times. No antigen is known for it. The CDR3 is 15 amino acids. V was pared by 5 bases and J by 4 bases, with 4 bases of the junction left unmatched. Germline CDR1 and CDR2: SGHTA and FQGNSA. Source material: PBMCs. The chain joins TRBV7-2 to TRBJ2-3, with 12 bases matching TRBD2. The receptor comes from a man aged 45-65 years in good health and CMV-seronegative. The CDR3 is CASSATSGRSDTQYF. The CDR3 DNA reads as TGTGCCAGCAGCGCCACTAGCGGGAGGTCAGATACGCAGTATTTT.